This TCR beta chain is drawn from a study of T cell responses to AZD1222 COVID-19 vaccine. Study-wide findings and caveats: It should be noted that donors were predominantly white British and more often female, and clonal diversity was possibly underestimated. Targets within unmutated variant regions were reportedly found for nearly half of spike-specific TCRs. Elevations in Spike-specific TCR breadth and depth followed administration of two AZD1222 doses.

Second-dose groups at about 4 or about 12 weeks were pooled. Assay used: immunoSEQ multiplex PCR; TCRdb lists only in-frame clones, some missing. The sample has over 150,000 clones, over 85% seen once. In this sample, this clone turned up once. Its antigen is unidentified. This sample comprised peripheral blood, obtained 28 days after the second AZD1222 dose. This TCR was sampled from an adult who received the AZD1222 COVID-19 vaccine.

The CDR3, as DNA: TGCGCCAGCTGGGTGGGTAGGGGAATCCACGAGCAGTACTTC. Protein product: CASWVGRGIHEQYF. The chain employs TRBV5-1 and TRBJ2-7; D might be TRBD1 (5 bases). V was pared by 7 bases and J by 5 bases, with 19 bases between. Per the germline V gene, CDR1 is SGHRS and CDR2 is YFSETQ. The CDR3 contains 14 residues.